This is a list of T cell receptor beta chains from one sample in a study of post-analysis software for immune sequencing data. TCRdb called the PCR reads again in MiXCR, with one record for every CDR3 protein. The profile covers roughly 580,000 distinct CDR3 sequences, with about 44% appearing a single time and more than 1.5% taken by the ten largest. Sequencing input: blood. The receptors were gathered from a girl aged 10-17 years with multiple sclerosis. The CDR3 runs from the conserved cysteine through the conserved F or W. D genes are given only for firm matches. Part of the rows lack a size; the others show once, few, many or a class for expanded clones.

TGTGCCAGCAGCCAGCGACTAGCGGGGGACCACAATGAGCAGTTCTTC CASSQRLAGDHNEQFF many TRBJ2-1 TRBD2 TRBV4-2
TGCAGTGCTACAAGGGACACCTCCCTGGGCTACACCTTC CSATRDTSLGYTF - TRBJ1-2 - TRBV20-1
TGTGCCACCAGCCTGAATGAGCAGTTCTTC CATSLNEQFF once TRBJ2-1 - TRBV12-3/TRBV12-4
TGTGCCAGCAGCTTAAGCCCGGGCCGGGGGACTGAAGCTTTCTTT CASSLSPGRGTEAFF few TRBJ1-1 - TRBV7-9
TGTGCCAGCAGCCACCGAGTAGGTACTGAAGCTTTCTTT CASSHRVGTEAFF - TRBJ1-1 - TRBV4-2
TGTGCCAGCAGCTTAGCCCCGGGACGATCCCCGGGCGAGCAGTACTTC CASSLAPGRSPGEQYF - TRBJ2-7 - TRBV7-8
TGTGCCACATGGGAGCCCTCCGGCTACACCTTC CATWEPSGYTF - TRBJ1-2 - TRBV27
TGTGCCAGCAGTGCTAGCGGGACTCCCGTCGGGTACGAGCAGTACTTC CASSASGTPVGYEQYF once TRBJ2-7 TRBD2 TRBV6-6
TGTGCCAGCAGTTTAGGGGGACAGCCTAATCAGCCCCAGCATTTT CASSLGGQPNQPQHF many TRBJ1-5 TRBD1 TRBV12-3/TRBV12-4
TGTGCCAGCACCCTCGCGGGGGGTCACACAGATACGCAGTATTTT CASTLAGGHTDTQYF - TRBJ2-3 TRBD2 TRBV5-6
TGTGCCATCAGCCCCACCCTCGCAACTAATGAAAAACGGTTTTTT CAISPTLATNEKRFF - TRBJ1-4 - TRBV10-3
TGTGCCAGCAGGCCCGAAAAAGAGACCCAGTACTTC CASRPEKETQYF - TRBJ2-5 - TRBV11-2
TGTGCCAGCAGTTTTCTGGACACTGCCTACAATGAGCAGTTCTTC CASSFLDTAYNEQFF - TRBJ2-1 - TRBV12-3/TRBV12-4
TGTGCCAGCAGCTTGGGTTCGGGGAGAAACACAGATACGCAGTATTTT CASSLGSGRNTDTQYF - TRBJ2-3 - TRBV7-3
TGTGCCACCAGTGAAAGCCCGGTAGAGGATGAGCAGTTCTTC CATSESPVEDEQFF - TRBJ2-1 - TRBV24-1
TGTGCCAGCAGCGTCATACCGGTTCCTAATGAAAAACTGTTTTTT CASSVIPVPNEKLFF - TRBJ1-4 - TRBV9
TGCGCCAGCAGCTTCTCCTGGGACAGGGCCTCCTACGAGCAGTACTTC CASSFSWDRASYEQYF - TRBJ2-7 TRBD1 TRBV5-1
TGTGCCACCTCTAGCGCCCAAGAGACCCAGTACTTC CATSSAQETQYF many TRBJ2-5 - TRBV10-3
TGCGCCAGCAGCCGCATTTCGGGGGACGGCACAGATACGCAGTATTTT CASSRISGDGTDTQYF - TRBJ2-3 - TRBV5-1
TGTGCCAGCAGCCAAAATTTTAACTATGGCTACACCTTC CASSQNFNYGYTF - TRBJ1-2 - TRBV6-1
TGCGCCAGCCGCCCGACGGGGGCCTATGGCTACACCTTC CASRPTGAYGYTF few TRBJ1-2 - TRBV5-1
TGCAGTGCTAGAGAAAGTAACCAAGTGGAGACCCAGTACTTC CSARESNQVETQYF - TRBJ2-5 - TRBV20-1
TGTGCCAGCAGACCCGACCCCTACGAGCAGTACTTC CASRPDPYEQYF - TRBJ2-7 - TRBV6-5
TGTGCCAGCAGTTTCAGGGAGGAGGGCTATGGCTACACCTTC CASSFREEGYGYTF - TRBJ1-2 - TRBV28
TGTGCCAGCAGCATGGGACTTGCCGACGAGCAGTACTTC CASSMGLADEQYF - TRBJ2-7 - TRBV7-2
TGTGCCAGCGGCCCGATGGAAGAGACCCAGTACTTC CASGPMEETQYF - TRBJ2-5 - TRBV3-1
TGCAGCGTTGAAGTTGGCCAGGGGACTGAAGCTTTCTTT CSVEVGQGTEAFF - TRBJ1-1 - TRBV29-1
TGTGCCAGCAGCCGGGGACAGGATGGGACCCAGTACTTC CASSRGQDGTQYF - TRBJ2-5 TRBD1 TRBV7-2
TGCGCCAGCAGCTTGGGCAAGCAAGAGACCCAGTACTTC CASSLGKQETQYF - TRBJ2-5 - TRBV5-1
TGTGCCAGCAGCTTAGCCAGCGGGGGAGATACGAGCACAGATACGCAGTATTTT CASSLASGGDTSTDTQYF - TRBJ2-3 TRBD2 TRBV11-2
TGTGCCAGCGACAGCGACAGAACCTCTACCCAAGAGACCCAGTACTTC CASDSDRTSTQETQYF - TRBJ2-5 - TRBV25-1
TGTGCCAGCAGTTACGATCGGGGGGGAGCACAAGAGACCCAGTACTTC CASSYDRGGAQETQYF - TRBJ2-5 TRBD2 TRBV6-6
TGTGCCAGCAGCCAAGCAGGAATGGGGAGGGAGACCCAGTACTTC CASSQAGMGRETQYF - TRBJ2-5 - TRBV3-1
TGTGCCAGCAGCTTGGGGATAGCCTCCTACGAGCAGTACTTC CASSLGIASYEQYF few TRBJ2-7 - TRBV5-6
TGTGCCAGCAGCCCGTCGGGGACAGGGGGCTACGAGCAGTACTTC CASSPSGTGGYEQYF many TRBJ2-7 TRBD1 TRBV5-4
TGCGCCAGCGCTCCGGGGTCCTCTGGAAACACCATATATTTT CASAPGSSGNTIYF - TRBJ1-3 - TRBV5-1
TGCGCCAGCAGATTAGAGCGGGAAACTAATGAAAAACTGTTTTTT CASRLERETNEKLFF - TRBJ1-4 - TRBV5-1
TGTGCCAGCAGTGCACGGGCAGGGGGCTCCTACGAGCAGTACTTC CASSARAGGSYEQYF - TRBJ2-7 TRBD1 TRBV28
TGTGCCAGCAGAAAACAGGGGGCGGGCACTGAAGCTTTCTTT CASRKQGAGTEAFF - TRBJ1-1 TRBD1 TRBV12-3/TRBV12-4
TGTGCCAGCAGCGTCCTGTTGGATGAGCAGTTCTTC CASSVLLDEQFF - TRBJ2-1 - TRBV9
TGCGCCAGCAATCTTCTGGCTAGCGGGCACAATGAGCAGTTCTTC CASNLLASGHNEQFF - TRBJ2-1 TRBD2 TRBV5-1
TGTGCCAGTGGACAGGGTAACGACGAGCAGTACTTC CASGQGNDEQYF few TRBJ2-7 TRBD1 TRBV9
TGTGCCAGCAGTGTAGAATTCAGCTCCTACAATGAGCAGTTCTTC CASSVEFSSYNEQFF - TRBJ2-1 - TRBV27
TGCGCCAGCAGCTCGGCAGGGAATGAGCAGTTCTTC CASSSAGNEQFF - TRBJ2-1 - TRBV5-1
TGCGCCAGCAGCCCCCGGACTAGCGGGTCGTCCTACGAGCAGTACTTC CASSPRTSGSSYEQYF few TRBJ2-7 TRBD2 TRBV5-1
TGTGCCAGCAGTGAAGGGGGTGGCTACACCTTC CASSEGGGYTF few TRBJ1-2 - TRBV2
TGTGCCAGCAGTTACGAGGACAAACAAGAGACCCAGTACTTC CASSYEDKQETQYF once TRBJ2-5 - TRBV6-6
TGTGCCAGCAGTCCCCTCTATACCGGGTACCAAGAGACCCAGTACTTC CASSPLYTGYQETQYF - TRBJ2-5 - TRBV6-6
TGCGCCAGCAGCTGGGAACCAGGGGATCATGGCTACACCTTC CASSWEPGDHGYTF - TRBJ1-2 - TRBV5-1
TGTGCTAGTGTCGCCGTGGTAGGGGCAGGGGGAGAGACCCAGTACTTC CASVAVVGAGGETQYF - TRBJ2-5 TRBD1 TRBV12-5
TGTGCCAGCAGCGTAGTCGGGGGACCTGCCTACAATGAGCAGTTCTTC CASSVVGGPAYNEQFF - TRBJ2-1 - TRBV9